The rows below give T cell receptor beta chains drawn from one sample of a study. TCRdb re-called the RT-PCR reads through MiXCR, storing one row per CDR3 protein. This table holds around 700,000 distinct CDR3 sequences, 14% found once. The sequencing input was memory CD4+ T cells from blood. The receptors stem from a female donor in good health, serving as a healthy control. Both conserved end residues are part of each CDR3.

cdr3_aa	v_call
CASRLYHEQFF	TRBV28
CASIRSGQPSSGNTIYF	TRBV6-2/TRBV6-3
CASSSTTRYSSEQYF	TRBV28
CASSQPLDGGYEQYF	TRBV4-2
CAITGTDETRTEAFF	TRBV10-3
CSGALAWETQYF	TRBV29-1
CASRSGEKLFF	TRBV7-6
CASSSGQVREVSPLHF	TRBV6-2/TRBV6-3
CASSRGSYAHVTDTQYF	TRBV4-3
CASSVAVNGYEQFF	TRBV9
CASSSAGRGSYEQYF	TRBV7-3
CASSQAPQGYNSPLHF	TRBV4-1
CAIKGEINNQPQHF	TRBV10-3
CASSPLWRTHEQYF	TRBV3-1
CASSWLTGSGNTIYF	TRBV7-3
CSARSGTGDRETQYF	TRBV20-1
CASSTAGLSYNEQFF	TRBV7-2
CSAIIPGADTQYF	TRBV20-1
CSARDRFAGNTIYF	TRBV20-1
CASSQDLETGRETQYF	TRBV4-3
CASSANPGQSTDTQYF	TRBV5-6
CATSSSGTARLMGNTIYF	TRBV15
CSVEVVENQPQHF	TRBV29-1
CAISESGGGAGETQYF	TRBV10-3
CSAREDFNEQYF	TRBV20-1
CASSLIGTGESTDTQYF	TRBV7-2
CATSGPTSTDTQYF	TRBV15
CASSLTTGGYTEAFF	TRBV5-1
CASSQEAVRGVRVYNEQFF	TRBV4-1
CASSYQAHAADTQYF	TRBV6-5
CSANLLQLAGPGELFF	TRBV20-1
CASSLRGALETQYF	TRBV12-3/TRBV12-4
CASSLGGTGDSYEQYF	TRBV5-1
CASSYLTGNYGYTF	TRBV12-3/TRBV12-4
CASSRQGGYGYTF	TRBV9
CASSLAWSSYNEQFF	TRBV5-5
CASSLVGQGETQYF	TRBV5-1
CASSLVERELYF	TRBV7-6
CASTEGGVVAFF	TRBV7-2
CASSLALAENSYNEQFF	TRBV5-1
CASRALRAGELFF	TRBV7-2
CASSPQTGNTQYF	TRBV7-3
CASSSRQGVISGNTIYF	TRBV9
CASSYDRGAFF	TRBV6-2/TRBV6-3
CSASGPTREQYF	TRBV20-1
CASSFRPAGGRTQYF	TRBV27
CASSPRGWGLAGVKGNEETQYF	TRBV7-2